Below, one TCR beta chain is given with its context. Repertoires were generated with immunoSEQ multiplex PCR, while TCRdb's copy carries only in-frame clones and drops some. Here the sample spans about 160,000 clones, 65% to 90% being singletons. The data were obtained in a study of blood T cell repertoires in COVID-19. Germline V CDR1 and CDR2: SGHVS, FNYEAQ. The CDR3 totals 12 residues. The V gene lost 3 bases and the J gene lost 6 bases, with 6 bases spanning the gap. The chain is built from TRBV7-6 and TRBJ2-1; D possibly corresponds to TRBD1 (5 bases). Sequenced material: peripheral blood. The origin of this receptor is a woman in her thirties or forties with COVID-19, enrolled during active disease. CDR3 DNA: TGTGCCAGCAGCTTTAGGGGCAATGAGCAGTTCTTC. It codes for CASSFRGNEQFF.